Each of the 18 T cell receptor beta chains below was sequenced from the same sample in a study of patients and donors after allogeneic stem cell transplantation. TCRdb reprocessed the RT-PCR reads via MiXCR and lists one record per CDR3 protein. The sample carries approximately 98,000 distinct CDR3 sequences, 35% recorded once. Sequencing was performed on blood, either unsorted or a sorted T cell fraction (not recorded which). The receptors were gathered from a human donor who was either an allogeneic HSCT recipient or a stem cell or donor lymphocyte infusion donor (not recorded which). It is not recorded whose cells these are; they may come from a transplant donor.

Many counts were recorded for this clonotype. The V call is TRBV28, the J call TRBJ1-2; 10 bases are shared with TRBD1. CDR3 size: 15 residues. CDR1 and CDR2 from the germline V gene are MDHEN and SYDVKM. The ends lost 5 bases at V and 5 bases at J; junction bases unmatched: 8. This CDR3 reads CASSLTGGAGYGYTF. CDR3 in DNA: TGTGCCAGCAGTCTGACAGGGGGCGCGGGGTATGGCTACACCTTC.

This chain joins TRBV12-3 or TRBV12-4 and TRBJ1-2; D remains unclear. Trimming removed 3 bases at V and 0 bases at J, with 8 bases between. This CDR3 has 14 amino acids. The CDR3 DNA reads TGTGCCAGCAGTTTCGGACCGGCTAACTATGGCTACACCTTC. The encoded protein is CASSFGPANYGYTF.

This clonotype came up a few times. The J gene is TRBJ1-4, the V gene TRBV5-1; no firm D call. This CDR3 has 15 amino acids. The germline V gene encodes CDR1 SGHRS and CDR2 YFSETQ. The V end lost 1 base, the J end lost 7 bases, and 14 bases lay between the germline ends. Here the CDR3 reads CASSLNPGVGEKLFF. The CDR3 DNA is TGCGCCAGCAGCTTGAACCCGGGAGTGGGTGAAAAACTGTTTTTT.

V gene TRBV7-2 combines with J gene TRBJ2-3; maybe TRBD2 (6 bases). Germline V gene data show CDR1 as SGHTA and CDR2 as FQGNSA. This CDR3 spans 15 amino acids. The V end was cut by 2 bases, the J end by 1 base, with 10 bases between. CDR3 residues: CASSLKLAGTDTQYF. CDR3 nucleotides: TGTGCCAGCAGCTTAAAACTAGCAGGCACAGATACGCAGTATTTT.

Many counts were recorded for this clonotype. V usage is TRBV5-1 and J usage is TRBJ1-4, with D unclear. The CDR3 has 16 residues. V gave up 0 bases and J gave up 0 bases, with 9 bases separating them. Per the germline V gene, CDR1 is SGHRS and CDR2 is YFSETQ. The CDR3 sequence is CASSLGGATTNEKLFF. The CDR3 DNA reads TGCGCCAGCAGCTTGGGTGGAGCCACAACTAATGAAAAACTGTTTTTT.

The chain carries TRBV15 and TRBJ2-1; 9 bases fit TRBD1. From germline, CDR1 is LNHNV and CDR2 YYDKDF (reference sequence). This CDR3 region has 15 residues. V gave up 1 base and J gave up 8 bases; unmatched junction bases: 6. CDR3 nucleotides: TGTGCCACCAGCAGAGCCGGGACAGGGATCTATGAGCAGTTCTTC. It specifies CATSRAGTGIYEQFF.

V gene TRBV20-1 combines with J gene TRBJ2-7; 14 positions agree with TRBD2. Germline CDR1 reads DFQATT; CDR2 reads SNEGSKA (reference sequence). V lost 5 bases and J lost 4; bases outside the gene matches: 4. CDR3 length equals 14 residues. CDR3 in DNA: TGCAGTGCTGACGGGACTAGCGGGAGTTACGAGCAGTACTTC. The encoded protein is CSADGTSGSYEQYF.

This clonotype has a handful of counts. The chain combines TRBV12-3 or TRBV12-4 with TRBJ2-1, with D perhaps being TRBD1 or TRBD2 (5 bases each). The CDR3 extends over 14 amino acids. Trimming shortened V by 8 bases and J by 4 bases, and 15 bases separated the two germline ends. The CDR3 DNA is TGTGCCAGCGGCCTTGGGGGAAGGTACAATGAGCAGTTCTTC. The encoded protein is CASGLGGRYNEQFF.

The V and J genes are TRBV6-2 or TRBV6-3 and TRBJ1-2, with D unclear. CDR3 length equals 11 residues. Germline values: CDR1 MNHEY, CDR2 SVGEGT. V dropped 5 bases and J dropped 8 bases, with 9 bases sitting between them. CDR3 sequence: CASSRTRGYTF. CDR3 nucleotides: TGTGCCAGCAGTCGGACTCGGGGCTACACCTTC.

This chain uses TRBV29-1 with TRBJ1-2; the D is unclear. V was clipped by 2 bases and J by 3 bases, with 7 bases between them. There are 12 residues in the CDR3. The germline CDR1 and CDR2 sequences are SQVTM and ANQGSEA. CDR3 DNA sequence: TGCAGCGTTGAAAGGCAGTACTATGGCTACACCTTC. Encoded protein: CSVERQYYGYTF. Based on the CDR3 plus reference TRBV29-1 and TRBJ1-2, the full variable domain is SAVISQKPSRDICQRGTSLTIQCQVDSQVTMMFWYRQQPGQSLTLIATANQGSEATYESGFVIDKFPISRPNLTFSTLTVSNMSPEDSSIYLCSVERQYYGYTFGSGTRLTVV.

This clonotype was seen repeatedly, ten times or more. This chain links TRBV5-6 with TRBJ1-5, with a possible D match to TRBD1 (6 bases). From germline, CDR1 is SGHDT and CDR2 YYEEEE. V lost 1 base and J 1 base, leaving 9 bases between the germline ends. The CDR3 consists of 15 residues. DNA of the CDR3: TGTGCCAGCAGCTTGAGGCAGGGGAGCAATCAGCCCCAGCATTTT. It encodes CASSLRQGSNQPQHF.

This clonotype was seen a few times. The V gene is TRBV7-2, the J gene TRBJ1-5; D is possibly TRBD1 (6 bases). The V and J ends lost 7 bases and 0 bases respectively, with 13 bases between them. The CDR3 is 15 amino acids. Germline CDR1 is SGHTA and CDR2 is FQGNSA. The CDR3 loop is CASNRDIYSNQPQHF. The CDR3 bases are TGTGCCAGCAATAGGGACATCTATAGCAATCAGCCCCAGCATTTT. The whole variable domain, filled in from reference TRBV7-2 and TRBJ1-5, reads GAGVSQSPSNKVTEKGKDVELRCDPISGHTALYWYRQSLGQGLEFLIYFQGNSAPDKSGLPSDRFSAERTGGSVSTLTIQRTQQEDSAVYLCASNRDIYSNQPQHFGDGTRLSIL.

The sample holds a few counts of this clonotype. The chain carries TRBV5-1 and TRBJ1-2; possible D gene TRBD1, 6 bases. The CDR3 has 15 amino acids. Per the germline V gene, CDR1 is SGHRS and CDR2 is YFSETQ. With 0 bases removed from V and 2 bases from J, the gap between germline ends came to 11 bases. CDR3 nucleotide sequence: TGCGCCAGCAGCTTGGGAAGGACAGCAAACTATGGCTACACCTTC. Translation gives CASSLGRTANYGYTF.

The CDR3 nucleotides read TGTGCCAGCAGCTTATGGGCTAACTATGGCTACACCTTC. Encoded protein: CASSLWANYGYTF. This chain uses TRBV11-2 with TRBJ1-2; D is uncertain. The germline V and J ends were trimmed by 2 bases and 0 bases, with 4 bases remaining between them. CDR3 size: 13 residues. Germline assignment: CDR1 SGHAT and CDR2 FQNNGV.

This clonotype has a handful of counts. The genes are TRBV20-1 and TRBJ1-3; D is ambiguous. Trimming shortened V by 3 bases and J by 3 bases, and 3 bases separated the two germline ends. CDR1 is DFQATT, CDR2 SNEGSKA, per germline (reference sequence). This CDR3 is 11 amino acids long. The DNA of the CDR3 is TGCAGTGCTAGCGGTGGAAACACCATATATTTT. Translation: CSASGGNTIYF.

The chain combines TRBV10-3 with TRBJ2-3, with 7 positions matching TRBD1. Germline CDR1 ENHRY, CDR2 SYGVKD. This CDR3 has 15 amino acids. J was trimmed by 4 bases and V by 0 bases; bases with no gene match: 4. The CDR3 protein is CAISESNRGPDTQYF. The CDR3 region has the DNA TGTGCCATCAGTGAGTCGAACAGGGGACCAGATACGCAGTATTTT.

The rearrangement uses TRBV6-5 and TRBJ1-1; D possibly corresponds to TRBD1 (5 bases). Germline CDR1 MNHEY, CDR2 SVGAGI. This CDR3 comprises 14 residues. The V gene lost 6 bases and the J gene lost 6 bases, with 17 bases spanning the gap. In nucleotides, the CDR3 is TGTGCCAGCAGCTACGGCTCAGGGAGCGCTGAAGCTTTCTTT. Protein product: CASSYGSGSAEAFF.

This clonotype has just a few counts. The V and J genes are TRBV7-2 and TRBJ1-1, with D maybe TRBD1 (6 bases). CDR3 length equals 14 residues. Between the trimmed V and J ends, which lost 5 bases and 1 base, there was a span of 11 bases. Per the germline V gene, CDR1 is SGHTA and CDR2 is FQGNSA. The CDR3: CASSLMGQNTEAFF. DNA for the CDR3: TGTGCCAGCAGCCTAATGGGACAGAACACTGAAGCTTTCTTT. The variable domain in full, completed from reference TRBV7-2 and TRBJ1-1, reads GAGVSQSPSNKVTEKGKDVELRCDPISGHTALYWYRQSLGQGLEFLIYFQGNSAPDKSGLPSDRFSAERTGGSVSTLTIQRTQQEDSAVYLCASSLMGQNTEAFFGQGTRLTVV.